The 6 T cell receptor beta chains reported below all come from one sample, sequenced in a study of blood T cells in healthy people across ages. Then a second PCR, running about 6 to 11 cycles, was carried out with a sample-barcoded 5' primer and a J-beta primer mix. MiXCR was run by TCRdb on the 5' RACE reads, yielding one entry per CDR3 protein. The profile shows just under 900,000 distinct CDR3 sequences, under 35% of them singletons. The sample comprised blood. The receptors were sampled from an elderly woman in good health.

The chain is built from TRBV6-5 and TRBJ2-3; D might be TRBD2 (5 bases). Trimming pared 2 bases from V and 4 bases from J, leaving 10 bases between. There are 14 residues in the CDR3. Germline lookup yields CDR1 MNHEY and CDR2 SVGAGI. This CDR3 is CASSYTVLADTQYF. The DNA for the CDR3 is TGTGCCAGCAGTTACACCGTACTAGCAGATACGCAGTATTTT.

This clonotype was counted ten times or more. This chain uses TRBV6-2 or TRBV6-3 with TRBJ2-1, with D possibly being TRBD1 (5 bases). The germline CDR1 and CDR2 sequences are MNHEY and SVGEGT. V lost 4 bases and J 7 bases, leaving 11 bases between the germline ends. There are 13 residues in the CDR3. The CDR3 loop is CASSSTGGNEQFF. The CDR3 DNA is TGTGCCAGCAGTTCCACAGGTGGGAATGAGCAGTTCTTC.

Comment on this clonotype: A single base separates this from a much larger clone, so it may be a read error. The rearrangement joins TRBV12-3 or TRBV12-4 to TRBJ1-1, with D perhaps matching TRBD1 (5 bases). This CDR3 is built from 16 residues. Trimming cost V 4 bases and J 0 bases, with 15 bases left between them. The CDR3 sequence is CASSYGRQILNTEAFF. The CDR3 nucleotides are TGTGCCAGCAGTTACGGGAGACAGATTCTGAACACTGAAGCTTTCTTT.

The chain combines TRBV7-6 with TRBJ2-3; D gene unclear. Trimming took off 4 bases at V and 2 bases at J, with 7 bases between the two ends. Germline CDR1 SGHVS, CDR2 FNYEAQ. The CDR3 runs to 13 residues. The CDR3 coding sequence is TGTGCCAGCAGCTACTCGATCACAGATACGCAGTATTTT. Its translation: CASSYSITDTQYF.

At least ten counts were recorded for this clonotype. The rearrangement joins TRBV29-1 to TRBJ2-3; the match to TRBD2 covers 12 bases. V shed 7 bases and J 2 bases; nucleotides not matched to a gene: 4. Germline V gives CDR1 SQVTM, CDR2 ANQGSEA. The CDR3 consists of 14 residues. CDR3 DNA sequence: TGCAGCGACGGACTAGCGGGGCCCACAGATACGCAGTATTTT. It specifies CSDGLAGPTDTQYF.

This clonotype was detected only a few times. The chain carries TRBV6-2 or TRBV6-3 and TRBJ2-2; D is uncertain. The CDR3 length is 14 residues. The germline CDR1 and CDR2 sequences are MNHEY and SVGEGT. Trimming stripped 6 bases from V and 7 bases from J, with 15 bases between. The CDR3 DNA sequence: TGTGCCAGCAGGTCGGGCTCTTCGGGCGGGGAGCTGTTTTTT. Protein sequence: CASRSGSSGGELFF.